Listed here are 23 T cell receptor beta chains from one sample, sequenced in a study of T cells in women clearing cervical HPV infection (dated by TCRdb to the late 2010s). Libraries were constructed by the immunoSEQ multiplex PCR assay. TCRdb obtained this table from immuneACCESS and retained in-frame rearrangements with V and J assigned. These tables miss some clones; where compared with another copy, unresolved V genes account for less than half of the shortfall, and the remainder is unexplained. This sample's table lists over 20,000 clones. Together, the top ten hold roughly 3.7% of the sample. Sequencing input: blood buffy coat. The receptors were sampled from a woman between 18 and 75 years old with a cervical HPV16 infection that either progressed to CIN3+ or cleared (not recorded which).

As regards this clone: With the read ending 3 residues before the CDR3 end, the germline J gene is used to fill in that end. The V call is TRBV6-2 or TRBV6-3, the J call TRBJ1-1; a weak D match, TRBD1 (5 bases). In germline, CDR1 is MNHEY, CDR2 SVGEGT. V shed 0 bases and J shed 0 bases, with 8 bases lying between them. This CDR3 region has 15 residues. The sequenced CDR3 bases are TGTGCCAGCAGTTACTCCGGGGGACTGAACACTGAA. Protein: CASSYSGGLNTE. In full, the CDR3 is CASSYSGGLNTEAFF.

As for this clone: Read sequence stops 3 residues before the CDR3 end, and the germline J gene provides the missing end. V usage is TRBV7-2 and J usage is TRBJ1-6; the D gene is possibly TRBD1 (5 bases). The CDR3 is made up of 15 amino acids. Looked up from germline, CDR1 is SGHTA and CDR2 is FQGNSA. V lost 3 bases to trimming and J lost 6 bases, with 12 bases between them. CDR3 bases read: TGTGCCAGCAGCTTTTCGTCCAGGGTTAATTCACCC. It codes for CASSFSSRVNSP. The complete CDR3 reads CASSFSSRVNSPLHF.

In the case of this clone: The read terminates 3 residues before the CDR3 end, so the remaining end is supplied by the germline J gene. The chain joins TRBV5-1 to TRBJ2-7; 9 nucleotides agree with TRBD1. V shed 4 bases, J shed 3 bases, and the junction held 8 bases outside the gene matches. Germline V CDR1 and CDR2: SGHRS, YFSETQ. CDR3 length: 15 amino acids. The sequenced CDR3 bases are TGCGCCAGCAGCCTGGGACAGGGAGGGTTCTACGAG. Its translation is CASSLGQGGFYE. The complete CDR3 sequence is CASSLGQGGFYEQYF.

The CDR3 loop is CSAKGTWGDNQPQHF. Partial CDR3 DNA: TGCAGTGCTAAGGGGACTTGGGGGGACAATCAGCCC. The V call is TRBV20-1, the J call TRBJ1-5; tentative D call: TRBD1 (5 bases). The CDR3 end is not reached by the read, which stops 3 residues before it; the germline J gene fills it in. The CDR3 is 15 amino acids. The V and J ends lost 4 bases and 3 bases respectively, with 16 bases between them. The V gene's germline CDR1 is DFQATT and CDR2 SNEGSKA (reference sequence).

Remarks on this clone: The missing CDR3 end, 3 residues past where the read stops, is filled in from the germline J gene. J is TRBJ1-4 and V is TRBV29-1; 7 nucleotides match TRBD1. J lost 8 bases, V lost 2 bases, and 11 bases had no gene match. CDR3 size: 15 residues. Germline CDR1 reads SQVTM; CDR2 reads ANQGSEA. This CDR3 is CSVELTSGGGEKLFF. The CDR3 bases that were read are TGCAGCGTTGAACTAACGTCAGGGGGTGGAGAAAAA.

On this clone: The missing CDR3 end, 3 residues past where the read stops, is filled in from the germline J gene. This chain connects TRBV29-1 to TRBJ2-3; D is possibly TRBD1 (7 bases). The CDR3 sequence is 12 residues long. Germline lookup yields CDR1 SQVTM and CDR2 ANQGSEA. Trimming stripped 4 bases from V and 5 bases from J, with 10 bases between. The CDR3 DNA, read in part, is TGCAGCGTTGGGCAGGGGGGAGATACG. The encoded protein is CSVGQGGDT. The full-length CDR3 reads as CSVGQGGDTQYF.

A note on this clone: The sequence runs out 3 residues before the end of the CDR3; the remainder is reconstructed from the germline J gene. V is TRBV5-6 and J is TRBJ2-7; 13 bases line up with TRBD2. The junction had 4 bases not matched to a gene; V was cut back by 3 bases and J by 4 bases. CDR3 size: 15 residues. Germline V gene lookup returns CDR1 SGHDT and CDR2 YYEEEE. The covered CDR3 bases are TGTGCCAGCAGCTGGGGGACTAGCGGGGTATACGAG. Translating gives CASSWGTSGVYE. The whole CDR3 sequence is CASSWGTSGVYEQYF.

Turning to this clone: The read comes to an end 3 residues before the CDR3 does, leaving the germline J gene to fill in the end. This chain links TRBV6-2 or TRBV6-3 with TRBJ1-1; TRBD1 is a possible D gene (6 bases). The V and J ends lost 5 bases and 0 bases respectively, with 16 bases between them. The CDR3 spans 16 residues. Germline assignment: CDR1 MNHEY and CDR2 SVGEGT. The CDR3 is CASSPGGASLNTEAFF. CDR3 bases read: TGTGCCAGCAGTCCCGGGGGGGCCTCCTTGAACACTGAA.

As to this clone: From the germline J gene comes the end of the CDR3, since the read stops 3 residues before it. The chain joins TRBV20-1 to TRBJ2-1; maybe TRBD2 (5 bases). The CDR3 is 11 amino acids. The V end lost 7 bases, the J end lost 5 bases, and 9 bases lay between the germline ends. The germline V gene has CDR1 DFQATT and CDR2 SNEGSKA (reference sequence). The CDR3 is CSVSGDNEQFF. CDR3 DNA, as far as it was read: TGCAGTGTATCCGGGGACAATGAG.

With respect to this clone: The read falls 3 residues short of the CDR3 end, and the missing part is taken from the germline J gene. The chain has TRBV6-2 or TRBV6-3 and TRBJ2-5; 8 nucleotides line up with TRBD1. Unmatched junction bases numbered 16, after V lost 11 bases and J lost 5 bases. The CDR3 loop spans 15 amino acids. Germline loops: CDR1 MNHEY, CDR2 SVGEGT. The CDR3 sequence: CAGRAGQAVRETQYF. The sequenced part of the CDR3 DNA is TGTGCCGGCCGGGCGGGACAGGCGGTTCGGGAGACC.

For this clone: From the germline J gene comes the end of the CDR3, since the read stops 3 residues before it. This chain uses TRBV5-6 with TRBJ2-7; D may be TRBD2 (6 bases). V was clipped by 4 bases and J by 6 bases, with 11 bases between them. CDR1 and CDR2 from the germline V gene are SGHDT and YYEEEE. The length of the CDR3 is 12 residues. The CDR3 sequence is CASSQGLSEQYF. The CDR3 bases that were read are TGTGCCAGCAGCCAGGGACTCTCCGAG.

Worth noting for this clone: The missing CDR3 end, 3 residues past where the read stops, is filled in from the germline J gene. The chain recombines TRBV7-6 with TRBJ1-1; D possibly corresponds to TRBD1 (6 bases). In germline, CDR1 is SGHVS, CDR2 FNYEAQ. The CDR3 runs to 15 residues. The CDR3 bases that were read are TGTGCCAGCAGCTTATTCTCCGGACAGCCCTACGAG. Translating it yields CASSLFSGQPYE. The entire CDR3 reads CASSLFSGQPYEAFF.

For this clone: The read finishes 3 residues shy of the CDR3 end, and the germline J gene is used to complete it. The chain recombines TRBV2 with TRBJ2-3; a weak D match, TRBD1 (5 bases). The CDR3 contains 15 residues. V was trimmed by 4 bases and J by 3 bases, leaving 14 bases between them. Germline V lookup: CDR1 SNHLY, CDR2 FYNNEI. The covered CDR3 bases are TGTGCCAGCAGTGGGACACCGAGTCAGACAGATACG. Protein product: CASSGTPSQTDT. The whole CDR3 region reads CASSGTPSQTDTQYF.

Remarks on this clone: The read finishes 3 residues shy of the CDR3 end, and the germline J gene is used to complete it. The chain carries TRBV2 and TRBJ2-2; 7 bases are shared with TRBD2. The V and J ends lost 6 bases and 5 bases, in that order; junction bases with no gene match: 0. CDR3 length: 12 residues. The germline V gene has CDR1 SNHLY and CDR2 FYNNEI. The sequenced part of the CDR3 DNA is TGTGCCAGCAGGCGGGGGACCGGGGAG. Translated: CASRRGTGE. The whole CDR3 protein reads CASRRGTGELFF.

Points on this clone: Germline is not matched at one junction end, which may reflect a read error. Coverage ceases 3 residues before the CDR3 finishes, and the germline J gene fills in the end. The J gene is TRBJ2-3, the V gene TRBV4-2, with 8 nucleotides matching TRBD1. Germline lookup yields CDR1 LGHNA and CDR2 YNFKEQ. The CDR3 totals 16 residues. The CDR3 DNA, read in part, is TGCGCCAGCAGCCAGGATACAGGGGGAAACACAGATACG. It specifies CASSQDTGGNTDT. The complete CDR3 sequence is CASSQDTGGNTDTQYF.

In the case of this clone: The read finishes 3 residues shy of the CDR3 end, and the germline J gene is used to complete it. The V gene is TRBV7-3, the J gene TRBJ2-3; 11 bases are a match to TRBD2. Germline loops: CDR1 SGHTA, CDR2 FQGTGA. V dropped 1 base and J dropped 6; count of bases not matched to a gene: 3. CDR3 size: 15 residues. The chain's CDR3 is CASSLRLAGRDTQYF. The part of the CDR3 DNA that was read is TGTGCCAGCAGCTTAAGACTAGCGGGGAGGGATACG.

Concerning this clone: The CDR3 end falls 3 residues outside the read, so it is completed with the germline J gene. The rearrangement uses TRBV20-1 and TRBJ1-4; TRBD1 might be the D (5 bases). Trimming stripped 0 bases from V and 7 bases from J, with 15 bases between. The CDR3 contains 15 residues. Per germline, CDR1 DFQATT and CDR2 SNEGSKA (reference sequence). Here the CDR3 reads CSARDIQGDREKLFF. The covered CDR3 bases are TGCAGTGCTAGAGATATCCAGGGTGATCGTGAAAAA.

In regard to this clone: The read ends 3 residues before the CDR3 terminus; that terminus is restored from the germline J gene. J is TRBJ2-7 and V is TRBV4-2; a weak D match, TRBD1 (5 bases). The V gene's germline CDR1 is LGHNA and CDR2 YNFKEQ. V lost 0 bases to trimming and J lost 1 base, with 16 bases between them. The CDR3 is made up of 17 amino acids. The CDR3 region is CASSQDQSTAQSYEQYF. The part of the CDR3 DNA that was read is TGTGCCAGCAGCCAAGATCAGTCGACAGCTCAATCCTACGAG.

Remarks on this clone: The CDR3 is cut off 3 residues early in the read; its end comes from the germline J gene. The rearrangement joins TRBV15 to TRBJ1-5, with D possibly being TRBD1 (5 bases). V was shortened by 5 bases and J by 4 bases, with 15 bases between the two germline ends. The CDR3 loop spans 15 amino acids. Germline CDR1 reads LNHNV; CDR2 reads YYDKDF (reference sequence). CDR3 DNA, as far as it was read: TGTGCCACCAGCCCGTCACGGGGGGTAAATCAGCCC. It specifies CATSPSRGVNQP. The full CDR3 is CATSPSRGVNQPQHF.

With respect to this clone: The DNA ends 3 residues before the CDR3 does, and the rest of the CDR3 is filled in from the germline J gene. The rearrangement uses TRBV6-2 or TRBV6-3 and TRBJ1-4, with TRBD1 as a possible D gene (6 bases). V was pared by 10 bases and J by 5 bases, with 11 bases between. Germline V gene data show CDR1 as MNHEY and CDR2 as SVGEGT. This CDR3 comprises 12 residues. CDR3 bases read: TGTGCCACCAAACAGGGCAATGAAAAA. Protein sequence: CATKQGNEK. The full CDR3 protein is CATKQGNEKLFF.

This clone is medium-sized (0.01 to 0.1%) by frequency. The germline gene is not matched at one end of the junction; a read error may be the cause. CDR3 DNA (partial): TGCGCCAGCAGCCCGAGGCTGGACAGGGTTACAGATACG. It yields the protein CASSPRLDRVTDT. The full CDR3 protein reads CASSPRLDRVTDTQYF. The chain uses TRBV4-2 and TRBJ2-3; 8 bases are shared with TRBD1. The observed sequence ends 3 residues before the CDR3 terminus, with the missing tail filled in from the germline J gene. CDR3 size: 16 residues. Germline CDR1 is LGHNA and CDR2 is YNFKEQ.

On this clone: The read terminates 3 residues before the CDR3 end, so the remaining end is supplied by the germline J gene. The rearrangement joins TRBV7-9 to TRBJ1-2; D not resolved. Germline assignment: CDR1 SEHNR and CDR2 FQNEAQ (reference sequence). Trimming left V 0 bases short and J 2 bases short, with 4 bases between. The CDR3 runs to 13 residues. Partial CDR3 DNA: TGTGCCAGCAGCTTAGCAGGGAACTATGGC. This gives the protein CASSLAGNYG. The whole CDR3 protein reads CASSLAGNYGYTF.

Notes on this clone: Mismatch with germline at one junction end may stem from a read error. Sequencing ends 3 residues short of the CDR3 end; the germline J gene provides the rest. The V gene is TRBV4-2, the J gene TRBJ2-3; the match to TRBD2 covers 8 bases. This CDR3 has 15 amino acids. Germline values: CDR1 LGHNA, CDR2 YNFKEQ. CDR3 loop: CASSQLGLAVNTQYF. CDR3 bases read: TGCGCCAGCAGCCAACTCGGACTAGCAGTGAATACG.